These 15 T cell receptor beta chains originate from one sample sequenced in a study of cytomegalovirus exposure and HLA in healthy donors. The PCR employed 60 Vbeta primers together with 13 Jbeta primers. Assay: immunoSEQ multiplex PCR; the TCRdb copy retains only in-frame clones and omits some. Its listing shows about 130,000 clones. Sequences were obtained from PBMCs. Receptor source: a man aged 40-55 years in good health and CMV-seronegative.

V is TRBV10-1 and J is TRBJ1-2; maybe TRBD1 (6 bases). The ends were cut back, 2 bases at V and 2 bases at J, with 18 bases in the middle. The germline gives CDR1 WNHNN, CDR2 SYGVQD (reference sequence). The CDR3 covers 17 residues. In nucleotides, the CDR3 is TGCGCCAGCAGTGAGGAGGGGGGGGCGGCTCAAAACTATGGCTACACCTTC. Protein product: CASSEEGGAAQNYGYTF.

The chain employs TRBV5-1 and TRBJ2-7, with 13 bases lining up with TRBD2. Germline CDR1 reads SGHRS; CDR2 reads YFSETQ. The CDR3 contains 18 residues. V lost 1 base to trimming and J lost 2 bases; unmatched junction nucleotides: 9. The CDR3 spells CASSLSPGTSGAPYEQYF. The CDR3 DNA is TGCGCCAGCAGCTTGAGTCCCGGGACTAGCGGGGCTCCCTACGAGCAGTACTTC.

DNA of the CDR3: TGTGCCAGCAGCTCCGGCCCAGGGGCCTACGAGCAGTACTTC. It codes for CASSSGPGAYEQYF. The V gene is TRBV5-6, the J gene TRBJ2-7; D possibly corresponds to TRBD1 (6 bases). Trimming left V 3 bases short and J 2 bases short, with 12 bases between. Germline CDR1 and CDR2: SGHDT and YYEEEE. CDR3 size: 14 residues.

The rearrangement uses TRBV28 and TRBJ2-5; TRBD1 is a possible D gene (6 bases). Germline values: CDR1 MDHEN, CDR2 SYDVKM. This CDR3 is 15 amino acids long. The ends were cut back, 6 bases at V and 5 bases at J, with 19 bases in the middle. CDR3 region: CASRLTGSGKETQYF. In nucleotides, the CDR3 is TGTGCCAGCAGGCTTACAGGGTCCGGTAAGGAGACCCAGTACTTC.

This chain connects TRBV7-2 to TRBJ2-2; D gene uncertain. CDR1 SGHTA and CDR2 FQGNSA come from the germline V gene. This CDR3 is built from 13 residues. V was shortened by 1 base and J by 7 bases, with 7 bases between the two germline ends. The CDR3: CASSLVLCGELFF. The CDR3 coding sequence is TGTGCCAGCAGCTTAGTATTGTGCGGGGAGCTGTTTTTT.

The chain is built from TRBV30 and TRBJ2-2; 9 nucleotides agree with TRBD2. CDR3 size: 15 residues. Germline V lookup: CDR1 GTSNPN, CDR2 SVGIG (reference sequence). The ends lost 4 bases at V and 1 base at J; junction bases unmatched: 4. In DNA form, the CDR3 reads TGTGCCTGGACGACTAGCGGAATGAACACCGGGGAGCTGTTTTTT. It codes for CAWTTSGMNTGELFF.

V and J are TRBV14 and TRBJ2-1; D unclear. Looked up from germline, CDR1 is SGHDN and CDR2 is FVKESK. V lost 0 bases and J 3 bases, leaving 12 bases between the germline ends. The CDR3 contains 16 residues. CDR3 coding DNA: TGTGCCAGCAGCCAAGATGTTGGCCAGAACTACAATGAGCAGTTCTTC. This codes for CASSQDVGQNYNEQFF.

Here the CDR3 reads CASSRIQIQETQYF. CDR3 DNA sequence: TGTGCCAGCAGTCGCATACAGATCCAAGAGACCCAGTACTTC. The J gene is TRBJ2-5, the V gene TRBV14; D is undetermined. The CDR3 is 14 residues long. The germline V and J ends were trimmed by 6 bases and 1 base, with 12 bases remaining between them. The germline CDR1 and CDR2 sequences are SGHDN and FVKESK.

V and J are TRBV11-3 and TRBJ2-7; 8 nucleotides match TRBD1. Germline V gene sequence: CDR1 SGHNT, CDR2 YENEEA. J was trimmed by 9 bases and V by 2 bases; bases with no gene match: 12. The CDR3 is made up of 15 amino acids. In nucleotides, the CDR3 is TGTGCCAGCAGCTTAAGGATAGCAGGGGGCGTTGGGCAGTACTTC. Its protein is CASSLRIAGGVGQYF.

The chain combines TRBV28 with TRBJ1-2, with 7 bases fitting TRBD1. This CDR3 has 14 residues. With V trimmed by 3 bases and J by 2 bases, 3 bases remained unmatched. CDR1 MDHEN and CDR2 SYDVKM come from the germline V gene. The CDR3 DNA sequence: TGTGCCAGCAGTTTCTTACAGGGGAACTATGGCTACACCTTC. It yields the protein CASSFLQGNYGYTF.

The chain joins TRBV4-1 to TRBJ2-3; possibly TRBD2 for D (6 bases). Trimming removed 0 bases at V and 1 base at J, with 11 bases between. The CDR3 contains 16 residues. Germline CDR1 reads MGHRA; CDR2 reads YSYEKL. CDR3 coding DNA: TGCGCCAGCAGCCAAGATATTCCGGGAGGCACAGATACGCAGTATTTT. Residues: CASSQDIPGGTDTQYF.

The chain has TRBV19 and TRBJ2-1; TRBD1 agrees at 10 bases. V was clipped by 6 bases and J by 14 bases; unmatched bases: 13. The CDR3 runs to 14 residues. Germline CDR1 LNHDA, CDR2 SQIVND (reference sequence). The CDR3 loop is CASSRTGGGSREFF. CDR3 DNA: TGTGCCAGTAGCAGGACAGGGGGGGGTTCTAGGGAGTTCTTC.

The chain has TRBV23-1 and TRBJ1-4, with a tentative D call TRBD1 (5 bases). TRBV23-1 qualifies as an ORF whose function is uncertain. The CDR3 has 12 amino acids. V was clipped by 7 bases and J by 7 bases, with 10 bases between them. The CDR3 sequence is CASKTGPEKLFF. CDR3 DNA: TGCGCCAGCAAAACAGGACCTGAAAAACTGTTTTTT.

This chain uses TRBV7-2 with TRBJ2-7; 7 bases are a match to TRBD1. J lost 3 bases, V lost 5 bases, and 13 bases had no gene match. CDR3 length: 16 amino acids. The V gene's germline CDR1 is SGHTA and CDR2 FQGNSA. The DNA of the CDR3 is TGTGCCAGCAGCCTCCCCAGGGACAGCATAGACTACGAGCAGTACTTC. This encodes CASSLPRDSIDYEQYF.

CDR3 region: CASSLGGPVGAFF. The CDR3, as DNA: TGCGCCAGCAGCTTGGGGGGCCCTGTTGGAGCTTTCTTT. The V call is TRBV5-1, the J call TRBJ1-1; perhaps TRBD1 as D (5 bases). The CDR3 is made up of 13 amino acids. The germline gives CDR1 SGHRS, CDR2 YFSETQ. V shed 0 bases and J shed 10 bases, with 13 bases lying between them.